The T cell receptor (beta chain) under discussion was sequenced for a study of cytomegalovirus exposure and HLA in healthy donors. Study as a whole: The 500 to 850 first-cohort repertoires and the 95 to 150 validation repertoires shared the same platform, a later analysis reported.

Only in-frame clones appear in the TCRdb table, and some are missing; sequencing was by immunoSEQ multiplex PCR. The sample records 110,000 to 150,000 clones, about 89% being singletons. Germline CDR1 MNHEY, CDR2 SMNVEV (reference sequence). The CDR3 is 18 residues long. V lost 3 bases and J lost 0, with 15 bases in between. The donors belonged to the roughly 110-subject validation cohort, separate from the roughly 700-subject first cohort. About this clone itself: The antigen is unknown.

General observations from the study: The dataset shows that most TCR sequences were rare, while some public TCRs occurred in many donors. Specificity for CMV antigens was confirmed in vitro for a few of the CMV-associated chains.

Material: PBMCs. The clonotype was recovered from a man between 18 and 35 years old in good health and CMV-seronegative. V is TRBV27 and J is TRBJ2-6; the D gene is possibly TRBD2 (5 bases). The DNA of the CDR3 is TGTGCCAGCAGTTTTGCAGCAACTGGGAGCTCTGGGGCCAACGTCCTGACTTTC. It is translated as CASSFAATGSSGANVLTF.